Below, one TCR beta chain is given with its context. The germline gives CDR1 MNHEY, CDR2 SVGAGI. V was pared by 4 bases and J by 2 bases, with 10 bases of the junction left unmatched. This CDR3 contains 16 residues. Sequenced by immunoSEQ multiplex PCR; TCRdb stores in-frame clones only, minus some. Of approximately 300,000 clones listed, approximately 90% are singletons. The data belong to a study of blood T cell repertoires in COVID-19. The sequence came from a woman aged 40 to 50 with acute or convalescent COVID-19. Sequenced: peripheral blood. The chain carries TRBV6-5 and TRBJ1-1; TRBD1 aligns across 7 bases. DNA of the CDR3: TGTGCCAGCAGTTTTAGAACCAGGGGGGATAACACTGAAGCTTTCTTT. It is translated as CASSFRTRGDNTEAFF.